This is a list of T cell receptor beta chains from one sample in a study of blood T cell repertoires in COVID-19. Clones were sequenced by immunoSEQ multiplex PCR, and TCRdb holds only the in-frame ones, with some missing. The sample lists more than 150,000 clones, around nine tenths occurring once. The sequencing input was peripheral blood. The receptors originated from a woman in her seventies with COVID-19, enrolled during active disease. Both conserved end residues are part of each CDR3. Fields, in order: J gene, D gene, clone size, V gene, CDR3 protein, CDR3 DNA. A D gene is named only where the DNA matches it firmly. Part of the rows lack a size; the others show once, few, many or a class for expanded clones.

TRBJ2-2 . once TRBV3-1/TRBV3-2 CASSPGGGGMNTGELFF TGTGCCAGCAGCCCCGGCGGGGGCGGGATGAACACCGGGGAGCTGTTTTTT
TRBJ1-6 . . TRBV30 CAWSPRSLGSRSPLHF TGTGCCTGGAGTCCCCGATCCCTCGGGTCTCGTTCACCCCTCCACTTT
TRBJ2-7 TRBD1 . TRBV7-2 CASSFQGAFGEQYF TGTGCCAGCAGCTTCCAGGGGGCCTTTGGCGAGCAGTACTTC
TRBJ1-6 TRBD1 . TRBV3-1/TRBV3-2 CASSLGQGNSPLHF TGTGCCAGCAGCCTCGGACAGGGAAATTCACCCCTCCACTTT
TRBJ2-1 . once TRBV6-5 CASRRARNNEQFF TGTGCCAGCAGGCGGGCCAGAAACAATGAGCAGTTCTTC
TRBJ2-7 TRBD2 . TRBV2 CASSEVRGGVYEQYF TGTGCCAGCAGTGAAGTCCGCGGGGGAGTCTACGAGCAGTACTTC
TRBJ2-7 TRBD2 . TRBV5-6 CASSFTSGRYEQYF TGTGCCAGCAGCTTCACTAGCGGACGCTACGAGCAGTACTTC
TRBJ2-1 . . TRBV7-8 CASSLVMSGGYNEQFF TGTGCCAGCAGCTTAGTCATGTCAGGGGGGTACAATGAGCAGTTCTTC
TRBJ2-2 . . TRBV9 CASSVGNSVHGELFF TGTGCCAGCAGCGTAGGAAACAGTGTGCACGGGGAGCTGTTTTTT
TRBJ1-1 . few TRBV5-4 CASSLNGPNTEAFF TGTGCCAGCAGCTTGAACGGTCCAAACACTGAAGCTTTCTTT
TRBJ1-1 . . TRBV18 CASSPGQGLSTEAFF TGTGCCAGCTCACCTGGTCAGGGCCTAAGTACTGAAGCTTTCTTT
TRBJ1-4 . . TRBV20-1 CSASVGNTPNEKLFF TGCAGTGCTAGTGTCGGGAATACCCCTAATGAAAAACTGTTTTTT
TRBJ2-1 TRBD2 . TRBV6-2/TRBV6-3 CASSARISGRENEQFF TGTGCCAGCAGCGCCAGAATTAGCGGGAGGGAGAATGAGCAGTTCTTC
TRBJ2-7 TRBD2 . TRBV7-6 CASSLAEAGGGYEQYF TGTGCCAGCAGCTTAGCGGAGGCGGGAGGAGGGTACGAGCAGTACTTC
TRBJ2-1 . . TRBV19 CASSIEREQFF TGTGCCAGTAGTATTGAGAGGGAGCAGTTCTTC
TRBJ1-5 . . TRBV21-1 CASSPPGGWRNQPQHF TGTGCCAGCAGCCCCCCGGGGGGATGGAGAAATCAGCCCCAGCATTTT